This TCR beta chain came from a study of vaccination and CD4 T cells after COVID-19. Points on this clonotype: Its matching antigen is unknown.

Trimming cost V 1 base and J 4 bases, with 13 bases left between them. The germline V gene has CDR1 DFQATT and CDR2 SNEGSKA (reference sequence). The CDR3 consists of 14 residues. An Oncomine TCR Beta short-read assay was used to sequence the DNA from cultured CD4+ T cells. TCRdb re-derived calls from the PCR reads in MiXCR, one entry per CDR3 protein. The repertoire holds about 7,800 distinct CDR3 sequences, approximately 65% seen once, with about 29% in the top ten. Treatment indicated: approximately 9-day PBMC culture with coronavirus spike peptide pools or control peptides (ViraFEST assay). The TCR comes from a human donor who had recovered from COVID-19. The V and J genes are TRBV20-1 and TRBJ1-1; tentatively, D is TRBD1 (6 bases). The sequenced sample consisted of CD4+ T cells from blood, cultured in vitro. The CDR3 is CSARVWQGSTEAFF. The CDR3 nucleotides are TGCAGTGCTAGAGTATGGCAGGGGAGCACTGAAGCTTTCTTT.